The rows below give T cell receptor beta chains drawn from one sample of a study of memory CD4+ T cells and cytomegalovirus serostatus. Only in-frame clones appear in the TCRdb table, and some are missing; sequencing was by immunoSEQ multiplex PCR. Of about 60,000 clones in the sample, 70% to 80% were seen once. Sequenced input: memory CD4+ T cells from blood. These receptors all stem from an adult in good health and CMV-seropositive. Each CDR3 is given with its conserved first and last residue. Fields, in order: clone size, V gene, D gene, CDR3 length, J gene, CDR3 DNA, CDR3 protein. D genes are given only for firm matches. Clone size is given for some rows only: seen once, a few or many times, or a class if the clone is expanded.

-	TRBV5-6	-	15	TRBJ2-1	TGTGCCAGCAGCCCCCCCGGGGGATCCTACAATGAGCAGTTCTTC	CASSPPGGSYNEQFF
-	TRBV30	TRBD1	14	TRBJ1-5	TGTGCCTGGGGGCCGGGACAGGGTGGTCAGCCCCAGCATTTT	CAWGPGQGGQPQHF
-	TRBV11-1	-	13	TRBJ2-6	TGTGCCAGCAGCGAGACTGGGGCCAACGTCCTGACTTTC	CASSETGANVLTF
-	TRBV6-4	-	13	TRBJ1-1	TGTGCCAGCAGTGAGGACATCGACACTGAAGCTTTCTTT	CASSEDIDTEAFF
few	TRBV12-5	-	16	TRBJ2-1	TGTGCTAGTGGGCGGAGGTTAGGGAGAGACTACAATGAGCAGTTCTTC	CASGRRLGRDYNEQFF
-	TRBV19	-	15	TRBJ2-3	TGTGCCAGTAGTGCAATACAGGGTTCGGCAGATACGCAGTATTTT	CASSAIQGSADTQYF
-	TRBV6-1	-	12	TRBJ1-5	TGTGCCAGCAGTGAAGGCCCCCAGCCCCAGCATTTT	CASSEGPQPQHF
-	TRBV29-1	-	13	TRBJ1-2	TGCAGCGGCACCATGGGAGGGGGCTATGGCTACACCTTC	CSGTMGGGYGYTF
-	TRBV5-6	-	15	TRBJ2-3	TGTGCCAGCAGCTTGGCCGGATTCGGGACAGATACGCAGTATTTT	CASSLAGFGTDTQYF
few	TRBV2	-	12	TRBJ1-5	TGTGCCAGCAACGGGCGATATCAGCCCCAGCATTTT	CASNGRYQPQHF
-	TRBV5-1	TRBD2	15	TRBJ2-1	TGCGCCAGCAGCTTGACGGGAGGGCCGAGCGATGAGCAGTTCTTC	CASSLTGGPSDEQFF
-	TRBV5-4	-	15	TRBJ1-2	TGTGCCAGCAGCTTACCGGGGGGCAGTAACTATGGCTACACCTTC	CASSLPGGSNYGYTF
-	TRBV7-3	-	14	TRBJ2-1	TGTGCCAGCAGCTTAGACGGAACTAGTGATGAGCAGTTCTTC	CASSLDGTSDEQFF
-	TRBV5-1	-	13	TRBJ2-1	TGCGCCAGCAGCTCCGGGACAAACAATGAGCAGTTCTTC	CASSSGTNNEQFF
-	TRBV7-6	TRBD2	15	TRBJ2-2	TGTGCCAGCAGCTTGACTAGCAGGGAGACCGGGGAGCTGTTTTTT	CASSLTSRETGELFF
few	TRBV6-1	-	12	TRBJ2-7	TGTGCCAGCGAAACCTTCCCCATGGAGCAGTACTTC	CASETFPMEQYF
-	TRBV7-2	-	16	TRBJ2-1	TGTGCCAGCAGTTCCAAAACAGGGAACTCCTACAATGAGCAGTTCTTC	CASSSKTGNSYNEQFF
-	TRBV5-1	-	14	TRBJ2-2	TGCGCCAGCAGCTTGGACTTTTATGTCGGGGAGCTGTTTTTT	CASSLDFYVGELFF
-	TRBV29-1	-	10	TRBJ2-1	TGCAGCGGCCAGGTCAATGAGCAGTTCTTC	CSGQVNEQFF
once	TRBV14	-	14	TRBJ2-7	TGTGCCAGCAGCCAAGTAAAGATTACCTACGAGCAGTACTTC	CASSQVKITYEQYF
-	TRBV19	TRBD1	15	TRBJ2-1	TGTGCCAGTAGTATGGGTCAGGGGGCCCCCAATGAGCAGTTCTTC	CASSMGQGAPNEQFF
-	TRBV27	-	13	TRBJ1-5	TGTGCCAGCAAAACGGCCGTCTCCGGGACCCAGCATTTT	CASKTAVSGTQHF
-	TRBV5-1	-	13	TRBJ2-7	TGCGCCAGCTCCCCTCCGGCCCCATACGAGCAGTACTTC	CASSPPAPYEQYF
-	TRBV9	TRBD2	17	TRBJ2-1	TGTGCCAGCAGCGTAGATAGCGGGAGCTATAGTTACAATGAGCAGTTCTTC	CASSVDSGSYSYNEQFF
-	TRBV30	-	12	TRBJ1-5	TGTGCCTGGAGTGTTCCCCCCCAGCCCCAGCATTTT	CAWSVPPQPQHF